The 4 T cell receptor beta chains reported below all come from one sample, sequenced in a study of blood T cell repertoires in COVID-19. Using immunoSEQ multiplex PCR, the repertoire was profiled, and TCRdb retains in-frame clones only, with some absent. Among 350,000 to 400,000 clones listed, 88% were seen once. The sample taken for sequencing was PBMCs or T cells enriched from blood (not recorded which). These receptor sequences come from a woman in her 30s with acute COVID-19.

V usage is TRBV30 and J usage is TRBJ1-5; unclear D gene. CDR3 size: 12 residues. V was shortened by 2 bases and J by 2 bases, with 4 bases between the two germline ends. Per germline, CDR1 GTSNPN and CDR2 SVGIG (reference sequence). The CDR3 bases are TGTGCCTGGAGTACTGGCAATCAGCCCCAGCATTTT. It yields the protein CAWSTGNQPQHF.

The rearrangement links TRBV30 to TRBJ2-7; no definite D call. Germline V gene lookup returns CDR1 GTSNPN and CDR2 SVGIG (reference sequence). V was cut by 3 bases and J by 5 bases, with 17 bases left in between. The length of the CDR3 is 14 residues. The CDR3 DNA is TGTGCCTGGAGGTCGACGGGTAATTTACACGAGCAGTACTTC. Residues: CAWRSTGNLHEQYF.

This chain connects TRBV5-1 to TRBJ2-1; 7 nucleotides agree with TRBD1. V lost 1 base, J lost 4 bases, and 8 bases stayed unmatched. The germline V gene has CDR1 SGHRS and CDR2 YFSETQ. This CDR3 contains 16 residues. In nucleotides, the CDR3 is TGCGCCAGCAGCTTGACCTCCGGGACAGTATACAATGAGCAGTTCTTC. Its protein is CASSLTSGTVYNEQFF. The complete variable domain, with remaining parts taken from reference TRBV5-1 and TRBJ2-1, reads KAGVTQTPRYLIKTRGQQVTLSCSPISGHRSVSWYQQTPGQGLQFLFEYFSETQRNKGNFPGRFSGRQFSNSRSEMNVSTLELGDSALYLCASSLTSGTVYNEQFFGPGTRLTVL.

The rearrangement uses TRBV7-9 and TRBJ2-1, with TRBD2 as a possible D gene (6 bases). The CDR3 totals 12 residues. V shed 5 bases and J shed 9 bases, with 11 bases lying between them. Per the germline V gene, CDR1 is SEHNR and CDR2 is FQNEAQ (reference sequence). Written as DNA, the CDR3 is TGTGCCAGCAGCGCCCGGGACTTTGAGCAGTTCTTC. It yields the protein CASSARDFEQFF.